The rows below give T cell receptor beta chains drawn from one sample of a study of blood T cell repertoires in COVID-19. The method was immunoSEQ multiplex PCR; TCRdb's version includes in-frame clones alone and lacks a portion of them. The sample shows 52,000 or so clones, roughly 85% of them seen only once. Specimen: peripheral blood. These receptors all come from a human donor in a cohort sampled during active COVID-19. Each CDR3 is given with its conserved first and last residue. A D gene is named only where the DNA matches it firmly. Where a row states a size, it is once, few, many or the class of an expanded clone; other rows omit it.

d_call: -
clone_size: few
j_call: TRBJ1-6
v_call: TRBV21-1
cdr3_aa: CASSKVEDRYSSYNSPLHF
cdr3_nt: TGTGCCAGCAGCAAAGTGGAGGACCGCTACAGCTCCTATAATTCACCCCTCCACTTT

d_call: TRBD1
clone_size: -
j_call: TRBJ2-4
v_call: TRBV4-3
cdr3_aa: CASSQESQGADIQYF
cdr3_nt: TGCGCCAGCAGCCAAGAATCCCAGGGGGCTGACATTCAGTACTTC

d_call: -
clone_size: -
j_call: TRBJ2-5
v_call: TRBV3-1/TRBV3-2
cdr3_aa: CASSPPSRGLREMGETQYF
cdr3_nt: TGTGCCAGCAGCCCCCCATCCCGCGGGCTCCGCGAAATGGGAGAGACCCAGTACTTC

d_call: -
clone_size: few
j_call: TRBJ2-3
v_call: TRBV28
cdr3_aa: CASSFLAGTDTQYF
cdr3_nt: -

d_call: -
clone_size: -
j_call: TRBJ2-1
v_call: TRBV28
cdr3_aa: CASSPLLAVNEQFF
cdr3_nt: TGTGCCAGCAGTCCCCTATTAGCGGTCAATGAGCAGTTCTTC

d_call: TRBD2
clone_size: -
j_call: TRBJ2-1
v_call: TRBV6-2/TRBV6-3
cdr3_aa: CASSWGTSGNEQFF
cdr3_nt: TGTGCCAGCAGTTGGGGGACTAGCGGCAATGAGCAGTTCTTC

d_call: TRBD1
clone_size: once
j_call: TRBJ1-4
v_call: TRBV2
cdr3_aa: CASSRPGTVYESF
cdr3_nt: TGTGCCAGCAGCCGTCCCGGGACAGTCTACGAATCTTTT

d_call: -
clone_size: -
j_call: TRBJ2-2
v_call: TRBV7-9
cdr3_aa: CASSLSGNTGELFF
cdr3_nt: TGTGCCAGCAGCTTATCCGGGAACACCGGGGAGCTGTTTTTT

d_call: TRBD1
clone_size: -
j_call: TRBJ1-5
v_call: TRBV27
cdr3_aa: CASSLWWTGDQGNQPQHF
cdr3_nt: TGTGCCAGCAGTTTGTGGTGGACAGGGGACCAGGGCAATCAGCCCCAGCATTTT

d_call: -
clone_size: -
j_call: TRBJ1-2
v_call: TRBV18
cdr3_aa: CASSPPSGGDYGYTF
cdr3_nt: TGTGCCAGCTCACCACCGAGTGGGGGGGACTATGGCTACACCTTC

d_call: -
clone_size: -
j_call: TRBJ2-5
v_call: TRBV7-9
cdr3_aa: CARQDGGSETQYF
cdr3_nt: TGTGCCCGGCAGGACGGGGGAAGCGAGACCCAGTACTTC

d_call: TRBD1
clone_size: -
j_call: TRBJ2-2
v_call: TRBV7-3
cdr3_aa: CASSSGTDHGELFF
cdr3_nt: TGTGCCAGCAGCTCCGGGACAGACCACGGGGAGCTGTTTTTT

d_call: TRBD1
clone_size: -
j_call: TRBJ2-5
v_call: TRBV30
cdr3_aa: CAWNGQGGETQYF
cdr3_nt: TGTGCCTGGAACGGACAGGGAGGTGAGACCCAGTACTTC

d_call: -
clone_size: -
j_call: TRBJ2-3
v_call: TRBV7-3
cdr3_aa: CASSPSGVGTDTQYF
cdr3_nt: TGTGCCAGCAGCCCGTCGGGGGTAGGCACAGATACGCAGTATTTT

d_call: -
clone_size: -
j_call: TRBJ1-1
v_call: TRBV15
cdr3_aa: CATSRTGQPGTEAFF
cdr3_nt: TGTGCCACCAGCAGAACTGGACAGCCGGGCACTGAAGCTTTCTTT

d_call: -
clone_size: -
j_call: TRBJ1-1
v_call: TRBV6-5
cdr3_aa: CASRPQATNTEAFF
cdr3_nt: TGTGCCAGCAGGCCACAGGCCACGAACACTGAAGCTTTCTTT

d_call: TRBD1
clone_size: -
j_call: TRBJ1-5
v_call: TRBV18
cdr3_aa: CASSPKRAGTARLYSNQPQHF
cdr3_nt: TGTGCCAGCTCACCTAAAAGGGCCGGGACAGCGCGGCTCTATAGCAATCAGCCCCAGCATTTT

d_call: TRBD2
clone_size: -
j_call: TRBJ2-1
v_call: TRBV7-2
cdr3_aa: CASRDPGTSGIRNHEQFF
cdr3_nt: TGTGCCAGCAGAGACCCCGGGACTAGCGGGATTCGTAACCATGAGCAGTTCTTC

d_call: TRBD2
clone_size: -
j_call: TRBJ2-2
v_call: TRBV6-5
cdr3_aa: CASSYSRLAVGELFF
cdr3_nt: TGTGCCAGCAGTTACTCGAGGCTAGCGGTCGGGGAGCTGTTTTTT

d_call: -
clone_size: -
j_call: TRBJ1-6
v_call: TRBV4-3
cdr3_aa: CASSQPPPGNSPLHF
cdr3_nt: TGCGCCAGCAGCCAACCTCCCCCAGGAAATTCACCCCTCCACTTT

d_call: TRBD2
clone_size: -
j_call: TRBJ2-1
v_call: TRBV2
cdr3_aa: CASSEWPLAGSDNEQFF
cdr3_nt: TGTGCCAGCAGTGAATGGCCACTAGCGGGGTCAGACAATGAGCAGTTCTTC

d_call: -
clone_size: -
j_call: TRBJ1-3
v_call: TRBV5-1
cdr3_aa: CASSLTGNNGNTIYF
cdr3_nt: TGCGCCAGCAGCTTGACAGGGAATAATGGAAACACCATATATTTT

d_call: -
clone_size: -
j_call: TRBJ1-4
v_call: TRBV15
cdr3_aa: CATSSYTGQEKLFF
cdr3_nt: TGTGCCACCAGCAGTTATACGGGACAAGAAAAACTGTTTTTT

d_call: TRBD1
clone_size: once
j_call: TRBJ2-7
v_call: TRBV28
cdr3_aa: CASSSDRGRSYEQYF
cdr3_nt: TGTGCCAGCAGTAGTGACAGGGGGCGGTCCTACGAGCAGTACTTC

d_call: TRBD2
clone_size: -
j_call: TRBJ2-3
v_call: TRBV10-1
cdr3_aa: CASSGGLASTDTQYF
cdr3_nt: TGCGCCAGCAGTGGGGGACTAGCGTCCACAGATACGCAGTATTTT

d_call: -
clone_size: -
j_call: TRBJ2-3
v_call: TRBV27
cdr3_aa: CASSSRTGTDTQYF
cdr3_nt: TGTGCCAGCAGTTCCCGGACAGGCACAGATACGCAGTATTTT

d_call: -
clone_size: -
j_call: TRBJ2-6
v_call: TRBV5-1
cdr3_aa: CASSWTQGTGANVLTF
cdr3_nt: TGCGCCAGCAGCTGGACACAGGGAACTGGGGCCAACGTCCTGACTTTC

d_call: -
clone_size: -
j_call: TRBJ1-2
v_call: TRBV15
cdr3_aa: CATSRGQAVYGYTF
cdr3_nt: TGTGCCACCAGCAGAGGACAGGCCGTCTATGGCTACACCTTC

d_call: -
clone_size: -
j_call: TRBJ2-2
v_call: TRBV20-1
cdr3_aa: CSASPSGPPRELFF
cdr3_nt: TGCAGTGCTAGTCCCAGCGGCCCCCCCCGGGAGCTGTTTTTT

d_call: TRBD2
clone_size: -
j_call: TRBJ2-7
v_call: TRBV7-2
cdr3_aa: CASSLSRTSGSYEQYF
cdr3_nt: TGTGCCAGCAGCTTAAGTCGGACTAGCGGGTCCTACGAGCAGTACTTC

d_call: -
clone_size: -
j_call: TRBJ2-1
v_call: TRBV29-1
cdr3_aa: CSVATRGNEQFF
cdr3_nt: TGCAGCGTCGCTACTAGAGGTAATGAGCAGTTCTTC

d_call: TRBD2
clone_size: once
j_call: TRBJ2-2
v_call: TRBV6-5
cdr3_aa: CASNLAGGTGELFF
cdr3_nt: TGTGCCAGCAATCTAGCGGGAGGTACCGGGGAGCTGTTTTTT

d_call: TRBD2
clone_size: -
j_call: TRBJ2-3
v_call: TRBV29-1
cdr3_aa: CSVTGTSGGTDTQYF
cdr3_nt: TGCAGCGTTACCGGGACTAGCGGGGGCACAGATACGCAGTATTTT

d_call: -
clone_size: -
j_call: TRBJ1-5
v_call: TRBV7-2
cdr3_aa: CASSLAAGQPQHF
cdr3_nt: TGTGCCAGCAGCTTAGCCGCAGGTCAGCCCCAGCATTTT

d_call: -
clone_size: -
j_call: TRBJ2-2
v_call: TRBV10-1
cdr3_aa: CASDRHPGELFF
cdr3_nt: TGCGCCAGCGACAGACACCCCGGGGAGCTGTTTTTT

d_call: -
clone_size: -
j_call: TRBJ2-3
v_call: TRBV5-5
cdr3_aa: CASSPGGAGDTQYF
cdr3_nt: TGTGCCAGCAGCCCTGGGGGGGCAGGAGATACGCAGTATTTT

d_call: TRBD2
clone_size: -
j_call: TRBJ2-7
v_call: TRBV2
cdr3_aa: CASSLGLAGWEQYF
cdr3_nt: TGTGCCAGCAGTTTGGGACTAGCGGGATGGGAGCAGTACTTC

d_call: TRBD2
clone_size: -
j_call: TRBJ2-3
v_call: TRBV5-4
cdr3_aa: CASSLTSGVDTQYF
cdr3_nt: TGTGCCAGCAGCTTGACTAGCGGCGTAGATACGCAGTATTTT

d_call: TRBD2
clone_size: -
j_call: TRBJ2-3
v_call: TRBV28
cdr3_aa: CASSPHSGRAGADTQYF
cdr3_nt: TGTGCCAGCAGTCCTCATAGCGGGAGGGCAGGGGCAGATACGCAGTATTTT

d_call: -
clone_size: -
j_call: TRBJ2-7
v_call: TRBV7-2
cdr3_aa: CASSPSYEQYF
cdr3_nt: TGTGCCAGCAGCCCTTCCTACGAGCAGTACTTC

d_call: TRBD1
clone_size: -
j_call: TRBJ1-1
v_call: TRBV11-3
cdr3_aa: CASSLDGTGYTEAFF
cdr3_nt: TGTGCCAGCAGCTTAGACGGGACAGGATACACTGAAGCTTTCTTT

d_call: -
clone_size: -
j_call: TRBJ2-1
v_call: TRBV9
cdr3_aa: CASSVARGATGAPSSYNEQFF
cdr3_nt: TGTGCCAGCAGCGTAGCACGGGGGGCCACCGGAGCGCCGAGCTCCTACAATGAGCAGTTCTTC

d_call: -
clone_size: -
j_call: TRBJ1-2
v_call: TRBV28
cdr3_aa: CASSRTGFGYTF
cdr3_nt: TGTGCCAGCAGTCGTACAGGGTTTGGCTACACCTTC

d_call: -
clone_size: -
j_call: TRBJ1-1
v_call: TRBV19
cdr3_aa: CASSTQGLGTEAFF
cdr3_nt: TGTGCCAGTAGTACACAGGGTTTAGGCACTGAAGCTTTCTTT

d_call: -
clone_size: -
j_call: TRBJ1-3
v_call: TRBV4-1
cdr3_aa: CASSQLIRTPGNTIYF
cdr3_nt: TGCGCCAGCAGCCAATTAATTCGGACACCTGGAAACACCATATATTTT

d_call: -
clone_size: -
j_call: TRBJ2-5
v_call: TRBV29-1
cdr3_aa: CSVEIRLETQYF
cdr3_nt: TGCAGCGTTGAAATCCGTTTAGAGACCCAGTACTTC

d_call: -
clone_size: -
j_call: TRBJ2-3
v_call: TRBV9
cdr3_aa: CASSVRHSDTDTQYF
cdr3_nt: TGTGCCAGCAGCGTTCGACATTCGGACACAGATACGCAGTATTTT

d_call: TRBD2
clone_size: -
j_call: TRBJ2-5
v_call: TRBV5-1
cdr3_aa: CASSDGRYGETQYF
cdr3_nt: TGCGCCAGCAGCGACGGGAGGTACGGAGAGACCCAGTACTTC

d_call: -
clone_size: -
j_call: TRBJ2-3
v_call: TRBV5-1
cdr3_aa: CASRSYPNTDTQYF
cdr3_nt: TGCGCCAGCAGATCCTACCCAAACACAGATACGCAGTATTTT

d_call: TRBD1
clone_size: -
j_call: TRBJ2-5
v_call: TRBV30
cdr3_aa: CAWSAGQGARETQYF
cdr3_nt: TGTGCCTGGAGTGCAGGACAGGGGGCGCGGGAGACCCAGTACTTC

d_call: -
clone_size: -
j_call: TRBJ1-1
v_call: TRBV19
cdr3_aa: CATQGTEAFF
cdr3_nt: TGTGCCACTCAGGGCACTGAAGCTTTCTTT

d_call: -
clone_size: -
j_call: TRBJ2-2
v_call: TRBV5-1
cdr3_aa: CASAVGADAGELFF
cdr3_nt: TGCGCCAGCGCAGTGGGAGCTGACGCCGGGGAGCTGTTTTTT

d_call: -
clone_size: -
j_call: TRBJ1-4
v_call: TRBV10-2
cdr3_aa: CASSEGASTNEKLFF
cdr3_nt: TGCGCCAGCAGTGAAGGGGCATCCACTAATGAAAAACTGTTTTTT

d_call: -
clone_size: few
j_call: TRBJ2-3
v_call: TRBV14
cdr3_aa: CASSQDPQGTQYF
cdr3_nt: TGTGCCAGCAGCCAAGATCCCCAGGGTACGCAGTATTTT

d_call: -
clone_size: -
j_call: TRBJ2-5
v_call: TRBV2
cdr3_aa: CASSEGRGSTQETQYF
cdr3_nt: TGTGCCAGCAGTGAGGGTAGGGGCTCAACCCAAGAGACCCAGTACTTC